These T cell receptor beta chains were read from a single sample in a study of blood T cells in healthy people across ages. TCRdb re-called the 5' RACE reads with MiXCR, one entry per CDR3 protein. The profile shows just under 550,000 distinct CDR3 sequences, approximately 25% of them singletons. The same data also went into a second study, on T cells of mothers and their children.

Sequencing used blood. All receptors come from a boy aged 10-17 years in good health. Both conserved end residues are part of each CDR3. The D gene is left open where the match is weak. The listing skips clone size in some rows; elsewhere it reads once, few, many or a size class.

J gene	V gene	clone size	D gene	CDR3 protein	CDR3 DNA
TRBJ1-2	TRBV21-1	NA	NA	CASVRPGYTF	TGTGCCAGCGTCAGGCCCGGCTACACCTTC
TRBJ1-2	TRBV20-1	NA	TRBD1	CSARVGTGSNYGYTF	TGCAGTGCTAGAGTAGGGACAGGGAGTAACTATGGCTACACCTTC
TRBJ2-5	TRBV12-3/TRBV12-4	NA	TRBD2	CASSLPLAGGQETQYF	TGTGCCAGCAGTTTACCCCTAGCGGGGGGACAAGAGACCCAGTACTTC
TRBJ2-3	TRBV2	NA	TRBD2	CASSGDSGFTDTQYF	TGTGCCAGCAGTGGAGATAGCGGGTTCACAGATACGCAGTATTTT
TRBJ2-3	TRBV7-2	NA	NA	CASSFGTADTQYF	TGTGCCAGCAGCTTCGGGACCGCAGATACGCAGTACTTT
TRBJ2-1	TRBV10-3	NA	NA	CAISGGGTSLGEQFF	TGTGCCATCAGTGGGGGCGGAACTAGTCTCGGTGAGCAGTTCTTC
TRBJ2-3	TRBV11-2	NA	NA	CASSPDLPYDTQYF	TGTGCCAGCAGCCCCGATCTGCCCTATGATACGCAGTATTTT
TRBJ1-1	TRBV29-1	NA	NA	CSGIHRGGRNTEAFF	TGCAGCGGGATACATAGGGGGGGACGGAACACTGAAGCTTTCTTT
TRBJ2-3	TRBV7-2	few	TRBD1	CASSSHRQGADTQYF	TGTGCCAGCAGCTCCCATAGACAGGGCGCAGATACGCAGTATTTT
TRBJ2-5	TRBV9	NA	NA	CASSPEGFGETQYF	TGTGCCAGCAGCCCTGAGGGGTTTGGTGAGACCCAGTACTTC